The 29 T cell receptor beta chains below all came from one sample that was sequenced in a study of T cells in Graves' hyperthyroidism and ophthalmopathy. TCR beta CDR3 region amplification was performed from RNA transcripts. The TCR CDR3 first-round RT-PCR relied on the HTBI primer set. One entry per CDR3 protein results from TCRdb running MiXCR on the multiplex PCR reads. The sample includes hundreds of thousands of distinct CDR3 sequences, more than 15% seen only once; the top ten take 25% to 35%. Sequencing was done on a sample of blood. The receptors shown here come from a woman aged 18-29 years with Graves' hyperthyroidism that later progressed to Graves' ophthalmopathy.

The chain links TRBV30 to TRBJ2-1; 9 bases fit TRBD2. V shed 2 bases and J 5 bases; nucleotides not matched to a gene: 4. Germline CDR1 and CDR2: GTSNPN and SVGIG (reference sequence). This CDR3 contains 14 residues. The DNA for the CDR3 is TGTGCCTGGAGTCCTCTAGCGGGAAACAATGAGCAGTTCTTC. It codes for CAWSPLAGNNEQFF.

The chain recombines TRBV20-1 with TRBJ2-2; 13 bases line up with TRBD2. The CDR3 spans 15 residues. After removal of 5 bases from V and 4 bases from J, the junction contained 4 bases not matched to a gene. The germline V gene has CDR1 DFQATT and CDR2 SNEGSKA (reference sequence). CDR3 amino acids: CSAGLAGDGTGELFF. In DNA, the CDR3 is TGCAGTGCTGGACTAGCGGGAGATGGCACCGGGGAGCTGTTTTTT.

This clonotype was seen ten or more times. The chain links TRBV28 to TRBJ1-3; TRBD1 matches 11 bases. CDR3 length equals 15 residues. CDR1 and CDR2 from the germline V gene are MDHEN and SYDVKM. J was trimmed by 0 bases and V by 11 bases; bases with no gene match: 6. The CDR3 here is CAGRDRGDSGNTIYF. In DNA, the CDR3 is TGTGCCGGCCGGGACAGGGGGGACTCTGGAAACACCATATATTTT.

This clonotype was seen only a few times. The chain combines TRBV20-1 with TRBJ2-1, with 8 bases lining up with TRBD2. Unmatched junction bases numbered 13, after V lost 0 bases and J lost 0 bases. Germline values: CDR1 DFQATT, CDR2 SNEGSKA (reference sequence). The CDR3 has 19 amino acids. CDR3 amino acids: CSARDTAGVISRSYNEQFF. In DNA, the CDR3 is TGCAGTGCTAGAGATACAGCGGGGGTAATTTCCCGCTCCTACAATGAGCAGTTCTTC.

This clonotype was seen a few times. It may be a read error: a sequence one base away is much more abundant. This CDR3 is missing its conserved last phenylalanine or tryptophan, likely due to a read error. This sequence joins TRBV2 and TRBJ2-5; either TRBD1 or TRBD2 may supply D (6 bases each). The V end was cut by 2 bases, the J end by 4 bases, with 11 bases between. Germline-derived CDR1 and CDR2 are SNHLY and FYNNEI. The length of the CDR3 is 14 residues. The CDR3 region has the DNA TGTGCCAGCAGTGAATCCAGGGGAGGAGAGACCCAGTACTTA. Protein product: CASSESRGGETQYL.

This clonotype has ten or more counts. V is TRBV20-1 and J is TRBJ1-3; a weak D match, TRBD1 (6 bases). The CDR3 consists of 15 residues. Germline V gene data show CDR1 as DFQATT and CDR2 as SNEGSKA (reference sequence). Trimming took off 4 bases at V and 2 bases at J, with 15 bases between the two ends. The CDR3, as DNA: TGCAGTGCTACTACAGGGTCTCGGCCTGGAAACACCATATATTTT. Translated, it gives CSATTGSRPGNTIYF.

About this clonotype: A much larger clone differs from this one at a single base, so this may be a read error. The chain joins TRBV6-4 to TRBJ2-2, with D hard to call. Trimming pared 4 bases from V and 4 bases from J, leaving 7 bases between. Germline V gives CDR1 MRHNA, CDR2 SNTAGT. The CDR3 has 13 amino acids. CDR3 nucleotide sequence: TGTGCCAGCAGTGGCAGGCTCACCGGGGAGCTGTTTTTT. It specifies CASSGRLTGELFF.

This clonotype was recorded a few times. The CDR3 here is CSARDATGVFYEQYF. The CDR3 DNA reads as TGCAGTGCTAGAGATGCGACAGGGGTGTTTTACGAGCAGTACTTC. This chain connects TRBV20-1 to TRBJ2-7; 8 positions match TRBD1. This CDR3 comprises 15 residues. V gave up 0 bases and J gave up 4 bases; unmatched junction bases: 8. Per the germline V gene, CDR1 is DFQATT and CDR2 is SNEGSKA (reference sequence).

This clonotype was recorded many times. The chain has TRBV7-9 and TRBJ2-5; TRBD2 agrees at 12 bases. CDR1 and CDR2 (germline): SEHNR, FQNEAQ (reference sequence). V trimming: 5 bases; J trimming: 4 bases; junction bases outside the gene matches: 8. This CDR3 contains 16 residues. The CDR3 bases are TGTGCCAGCAGCCCAAGACTAGCGGGAGCCTCAGAGACCCAGTACTTC. Translated, it gives CASSPRLAGASETQYF.

In its sample, this clonotype was seen many times. The V gene is TRBV27, the J gene TRBJ2-1, with 12 bases identical to TRBD2. Germline V CDR1 and CDR2: MNHEY, SMNVEV (reference sequence). Losses at the gene ends were 5 bases for V and 10 bases for J; bases not matched to a gene: 6. The CDR3 is made up of 14 amino acids. This CDR3 is CASSPGLAGQEQFF. The CDR3, as DNA: TGTGCCAGCAGTCCGGGACTAGCGGGCCAGGAGCAGTTCTTC.

Many counts were recorded for this clonotype. This chain uses TRBV2 with TRBJ2-3; D is perhaps TRBD2 (5 bases). Trimming took 5 bases from V and 5 from J, leaving 20 bases between them. This CDR3 is built from 16 residues. Germline values: CDR1 SNHLY, CDR2 FYNNEI. The DNA of the CDR3 is TGTGCCAGCAGTCATCCAGCCCAGCGGATGAGAGATACGCAGTATTTT. Amino acids: CASSHPAQRMRDTQYF.

This chain links TRBV7-2 with TRBJ2-1, with D unresolved. Germline V CDR1 and CDR2: SGHTA, FQGNSA. V was trimmed by 2 bases and J by 10 bases, leaving 9 bases between them. There are 12 residues in the CDR3. The CDR3 region is CASSLYLSEQFF. The CDR3 nucleotides are TGTGCCAGCAGCTTATACCTCAGCGAGCAGTTCTTC. Full variable domain (rest looked up from reference TRBV7-2 and TRBJ2-1): GAGVSQSPSNKVTEKGKDVELRCDPISGHTALYWYRQSLGQGLEFLIYFQGNSAPDKSGLPSDRFSAERTGGSVSTLTIQRTQQEDSAVYLCASSLYLSEQFFGPGTRLTVL.

The CDR3 is CAYNRQFYNSPLHF. In nucleotides, the CDR3 is TGTGCTTATAACCGACAGTTTTATAATTCACCCCTCCACTTT. The V call is TRBV30, the J call TRBJ1-6, with a tentative D call TRBD1 (5 bases). The CDR3 consists of 14 residues. Germline V CDR1 and CDR2: GTSNPN, SVGIG (reference sequence).

There are many counts of this clonotype. The genes are TRBV27 and TRBJ1-2, with 8 bases lining up with TRBD1. With V trimmed by 8 bases and J by 0 bases, 14 bases remained unmatched. Per germline, CDR1 MNHEY and CDR2 SMNVEV (reference sequence). The CDR3 runs 17 residues. The CDR3 bases are TGTGCCAGCTCGGCGCCCCCCCCGGGACAGGCTAACTATGGCTACACCTTC. As protein: CASSAPPPGQANYGYTF.

A remark on this clonotype: Relative to the germline gene, one junction end is altered; a read error may explain this. The chain joins TRBV5-6 to TRBJ2-1; no firm D call. CDR1 is SGHDT, CDR2 YYEEEE, per germline. The CDR3 is 13 amino acids. CDR3 DNA: TGTGCCAGCAGCTTGGGCCAGCAGAATGATCAGTTCTTC. It specifies CASSLGQQNDQFF.

A note on this clonotype: A much larger clone is a single base away; this may be a read error. This chain uses TRBV6-5 with TRBJ2-7; perhaps D is TRBD1 or TRBD2 (5 bases each). The germline CDR1 and CDR2 sequences are MNHEY and SVGAGI. This CDR3 has 14 amino acids. Trimming took off 1 base at V and 5 bases at J, with 12 bases between the two ends. The chain's CDR3 is CASSYWDRRNEQYF. The CDR3, as DNA: TGTGCCAGCAGTTACTGGGACCGTCGCAACGAGCAGTACTTC.

The table lists this clonotype with a few counts. The chain combines TRBV20-1 with TRBJ1-5, with a possible D match to TRBD1 (6 bases). Germline V gene lookup returns CDR1 DFQATT and CDR2 SNEGSKA (reference sequence). V lost 6 bases to trimming and J lost 9 bases, with 21 bases between them. The CDR3 contains 14 residues. CDR3 sequence (DNA): TGCAGTGCCTTGGGACGGGGGCCAGATCGGCCCCAGCATTTT. Translation: CSALGRGPDRPQHF.

Many counts were recorded for this clonotype. The CDR3 DNA follows: TGTGCCAGCATCCCGGACAGCTTGAACACTGAAGCTTTCTTT. It encodes CASIPDSLNTEAFF. The gene calls are TRBV7-2 and TRBJ1-1, with D possibly being TRBD1 (6 bases). Trimming removed 7 bases from V and 0 bases from J, with 12 bases in between. This CDR3 has 14 amino acids. Germline V gene lookup returns CDR1 SGHTA and CDR2 FQGNSA.

V and J are TRBV27 and TRBJ2-2; 8 nucleotides match TRBD2. Trimming cost V 5 bases and J 5 bases; bases outside gene matches: 16. Germline V CDR1 and CDR2: MNHEY, SMNVEV (reference sequence). The CDR3 is 18 amino acids. Here the CDR3 DNA reads TGTGCCAGCAGTCCACGTTCCGGGACTAGTGGAGGTACCGGGGAGCTGTTTTTT. Its translation: CASSPRSGTSGGTGELFF.

The chain couples TRBV4-3 to TRBJ2-1, with TRBD2 matching over 9 bases. The V and J ends lost 2 bases and 9 bases, in that order; junction bases with no gene match: 5. This CDR3 is built from 14 residues. In germline, CDR1 is LGHNA, CDR2 YSLEER. Here the CDR3 DNA reads TGCGCCAGCAGCCAACCGGGACTAGCAAGTGAGCAGTTCTTC. This translates into CASSQPGLASEQFF.

This clonotype was picked up many times. The rearrangement links TRBV30 to TRBJ1-6, with D tentatively TRBD1 (6 bases). Germline V gene data show CDR1 as GTSNPN and CDR2 as SVGIG (reference sequence). Deletions cut 0 bases from V and 6 bases from J, with 9 bases between. This CDR3 comprises 14 residues. The CDR3 bases are TGTGCCTGGAGTGTACAAGGGGGTAATTCACCCCTCCACTTT. This gives the protein CAWSVQGGNSPLHF.

This clonotype was recorded many times. The chain employs TRBV10-3 and TRBJ2-3; 12 nucleotides line up with TRBD2. Germline V gives CDR1 ENHRY, CDR2 SYGVKD. This CDR3 is built from 18 residues. V dropped 5 bases and J dropped 1; count of bases not matched to a gene: 10. The CDR3: CAISLLLAGGPGTDTQYF. CDR3 bases: TGTGCCATCAGTCTCCTTCTAGCGGGAGGGCCCGGCACAGATACGCAGTATTTT.

This clonotype was observed many times. The chain links TRBV12-3 or TRBV12-4 to TRBJ2-3, with 7 bases identical to TRBD2. After removal of 5 bases from V and 0 bases from J, the junction contained 11 bases not matched to a gene. This CDR3 spans 17 amino acids. Here the CDR3 DNA reads TGTGCCAGCAGTCCCTCCTTACTAGCGAGCAGCACAGATACGCAGTATTTT. Its translation is CASSPSLLASSTDTQYF.

Only a few counts were recorded for this clonotype. The chain has TRBV6-5 and TRBJ2-2; possibly TRBD2 for D (5 bases). The germline V gene encodes CDR1 MNHEY and CDR2 SVGAGI. The V end lost 0 bases, the J end lost 6 bases, and 8 bases lay between the germline ends. The CDR3 runs 14 residues. The DNA for the CDR3 is TGTGCCAGCAGTTACTCGGATAGCGCCGGGGAGCTGTTTTTT. Protein: CASSYSDSAGELFF.

In its sample, this clonotype was seen many times. Germline and junction disagree at one end, which may indicate a read error. The J gene is TRBJ2-7, the V gene TRBV12-3 or TRBV12-4; perhaps TRBD2 as D (6 bases). The length of the CDR3 is 13 residues. This CDR3 reads CASSLATDYEQYF. The CDR3, as DNA: TGTGCCAGCAGTCTAGCGACTGATTACGAGCAGTACTTC.

This clonotype was seen repeatedly, ten times or more. V is TRBV2 and J is TRBJ2-2, with D perhaps TRBD2 (5 bases). Trimming removed 8 bases at V and 5 bases at J, with 18 bases between. This CDR3 spans 15 amino acids. CDR1 SNHLY and CDR2 FYNNEI come from the germline V gene. CDR3: CASSLGVLRTGELFF. CDR3 coding DNA: TGTGCCAGCTCTCTCGGGGTCTTGAGAACCGGGGAGCTGTTTTTT.

This clonotype was seen many times. The chain recombines TRBV28 with TRBJ2-1; D uncertain. V lost 9 bases, J lost 3 bases, and 15 bases lay in between. Germline V gene sequence: CDR1 MDHEN, CDR2 SYDVKM. This CDR3 is 14 amino acids long. The CDR3 loop is CASVSHTLYNEQFF. CDR3 nucleotides: TGTGCCAGTGTAAGCCACACTCTCTACAATGAGCAGTTCTTC.

This clonotype occurred many times. V and J are TRBV24-1 and TRBJ2-2; maybe TRBD1 (6 bases). V lost 5 bases and J lost 4, with 10 bases in between. The CDR3 covers 14 residues. Looked up from germline, CDR1 is KGHDR and CDR2 is SFDVKD. The CDR3 DNA reads TGTGCCACCAGTGGTCGGACAGTCACCGGGGAGCTGTTTTTT. Translation gives CATSGRTVTGELFF.

In this sample, this clonotype turned up once. A much larger clone differs from this one at a single base, so this may be a read error. This chain uses TRBV20-1 with TRBJ1-6; maybe TRBD1 (6 bases). From germline, CDR1 is DFQATT and CDR2 SNEGSKA (reference sequence). This CDR3 is built from 14 residues. The CDR3 loop is CSARDSSYNSPHHF. The CDR3 DNA reads TGCAGTGCTAGGGACAGCTCCTATAATTCACCCCACCACTTT.